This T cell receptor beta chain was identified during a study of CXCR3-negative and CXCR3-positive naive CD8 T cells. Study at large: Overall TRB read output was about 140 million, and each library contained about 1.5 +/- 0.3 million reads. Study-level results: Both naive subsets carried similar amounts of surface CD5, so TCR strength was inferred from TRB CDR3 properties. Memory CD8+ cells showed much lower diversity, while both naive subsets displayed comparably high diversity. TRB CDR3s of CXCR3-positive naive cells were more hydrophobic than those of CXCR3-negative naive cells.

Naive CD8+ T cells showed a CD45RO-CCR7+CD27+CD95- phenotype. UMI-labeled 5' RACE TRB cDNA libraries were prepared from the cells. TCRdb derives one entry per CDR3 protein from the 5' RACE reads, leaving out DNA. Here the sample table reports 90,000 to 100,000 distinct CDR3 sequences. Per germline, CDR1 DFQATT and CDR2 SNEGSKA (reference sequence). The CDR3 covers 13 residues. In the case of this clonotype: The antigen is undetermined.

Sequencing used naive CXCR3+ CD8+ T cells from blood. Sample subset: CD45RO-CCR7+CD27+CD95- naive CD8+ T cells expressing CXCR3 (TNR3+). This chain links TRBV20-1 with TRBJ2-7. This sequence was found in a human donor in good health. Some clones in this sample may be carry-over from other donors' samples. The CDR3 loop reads CSARKFGFYEQYF.